The 9 T cell receptor beta chains reported below all come from one sample, sequenced in a study of T cells in Graves' hyperthyroidism and ophthalmopathy. The source material, RNA transcripts, was used to amplify TCR beta CDR3 regions. An initial round of RT-PCR targeting the TCR CDR3 relied on the HTBI primer set. TCRdb processed the multiplex PCR reads anew with MiXCR; each CDR3 protein has one entry. This table holds around 540,000 distinct CDR3 sequences, about 16% found once. Specimen: blood. The receptors originated from a woman in her twenties or thirties with Graves' ophthalmopathy.

CDR3 region: CSASGSPNTGELFF. Here the CDR3 DNA reads TGCAGTGCTAGCGGGAGCCCGAACACCGGGGAGCTGTTTTTT. The rearrangement links TRBV20-1 to TRBJ2-2, with a tentative D call TRBD2 (6 bases). This CDR3 has 14 residues. Trimming removed 3 bases from V and 0 bases from J, with 8 bases in between. Per the germline V gene, CDR1 is DFQATT and CDR2 is SNEGSKA (reference sequence).

This clonotype appeared many times. J is TRBJ2-1 and V is TRBV7-2; D is perhaps TRBD2 (5 bases). The CDR3 runs to 14 residues. The V end was cut by 1 base, the J end by 9 bases, with 13 bases between. The germline gives CDR1 SGHTA, CDR2 FQGNSA. The CDR3 nucleotides are TGTGCCAGCAGCTTAGAGGGTAGCGCGAGTGAGCAGTTCTTC. As protein: CASSLEGSASEQFF.

The table lists this clonotype with many counts. The chain links TRBV20-1 to TRBJ2-5; D gene unclear. The germline V gene has CDR1 DFQATT and CDR2 SNEGSKA (reference sequence). The CDR3 is 13 residues long. Trimming removed 4 bases at V and 3 bases at J, with 12 bases between. DNA for the CDR3: TGCAGTGCTAACCCCCTTGGGGAAGAGACCCAGTACTTC. It translates to CSANPLGEETQYF.

This clonotype was counted between two and nine times. The chain employs TRBV5-1 and TRBJ1-1; 10 bases match TRBD1. Trimming took 5 bases from V and 2 from J; bases not matched to a gene: 9. This CDR3 has 16 amino acids. Germline loops: CDR1 SGHRS, CDR2 YFSETQ. The CDR3 sequence is CASSTGTGVLNTEAFF. Here the CDR3 DNA reads TGCGCCAGCAGTACCGGGACAGGGGTCCTTAACACTGAAGCTTTCTTT.

This clonotype appeared many times. V gene TRBV3-1 combines with J gene TRBJ2-4; D might be TRBD1 or TRBD2, each matching 5 bases. The CDR3 is 14 residues long. The germline V gene encodes CDR1 LGHDT and CDR2 YNNKEL (reference sequence). The V and J ends lost 8 bases and 0 bases respectively, with 11 bases between them. The CDR3 DNA reads TGTGCCAGCTCGGGGCAGGAAGCCAAAAACATTCAGTACTTC. Its translation is CASSGQEAKNIQYF.

This clonotype was counted at least ten times. This rearrangement joins TRBV28 to TRBJ2-1; no definite D call. Trimming shortened V by 7 bases and J by 7 bases, and 14 bases separated the two germline ends. The CDR3 has 13 amino acids. The germline V gene encodes CDR1 MDHEN and CDR2 SYDVKM. The CDR3: CASIKIAGNEQFF. The DNA for the CDR3 is TGTGCCAGCATCAAGATAGCTGGGAATGAGCAGTTCTTC.

The table lists this clonotype with many counts. The CDR3, as DNA: TGTGCCAGCAACCTAGGAGGAGGGGTGGAAGAGACCCAGTACTTC. It encodes CASNLGGGVEETQYF. This chain joins TRBV6-1 and TRBJ2-5, with a possible D match to TRBD2 (6 bases). The germline gives CDR1 MNHNS, CDR2 SASEGT. V lost 7 bases, J lost 3 bases, and 18 bases lay in between. The CDR3 runs to 15 residues.

This clonotype was detected ten times or more. This chain links TRBV5-5 with TRBJ2-1, with 7 bases aligning to TRBD2. V gave up 4 bases and J gave up 8 bases; unmatched junction bases: 15. The CDR3 is 16 residues long. CDR1 is SGHKS and CDR2 is YYEKEE in the germline V gene (reference sequence). CDR3 in DNA: TGTGCCAGCAGCCTGGCAAACCGACTAGCAAGGGATGAGCAGTTCTTC. This sequence encodes CASSLANRLARDEQFF.

The CDR3 bases are TGTGCCACCAGCAGCTCAGGGCCTGGGAGAACCGGGGAGCTGTTTTTT. Protein sequence: CATSSSGPGRTGELFF. The rearrangement links TRBV15 to TRBJ2-2, with D possibly called TRBD1 or TRBD2 (5 bases each). In germline, CDR1 is LNHNV, CDR2 YYDKDF (reference sequence). The CDR3 sequence is 16 residues long. The V end was cut by 3 bases, the J end by 5 bases, with 16 bases between.